This T cell receptor beta chain was identified in a study of cytomegalovirus exposure and HLA in healthy donors. Regarding the study as a whole: Presence/absence analysis assumed near-uniform sequencing depth across donors. Reports credit the classifier with highly specific, highly sensitive diagnosis of cytomegalovirus status.

The CDR3 is 15 amino acids. CDR1 and CDR2 from the germline V gene are MGHRA and YSYEKL. V dropped 1 base and J dropped 8; count of bases not matched to a gene: 6. As for this clone: Its antigen remains unknown.

PCR involved 60 Vbeta and 13 Jbeta primers. Authors' analysis steps: A follow-up analysis tallied tens of millions of unique TCR beta chains, roughly 11 million shared. Generated by immunoSEQ multiplex PCR, the TCRdb table keeps only in-frame clones and is missing some. That table supplies the V and J calls and clone size; D and trimming were determined from the DNA. Among about 200,000 clones listed, 75% to 90% were seen once. The receptor was derived from a woman aged 25 to 39 in good health and CMV-seronegative. Sequenced input: PBMCs. The chain carries TRBV4-1 and TRBJ1-4, with 8 bases matching TRBD1. The CDR3 DNA reads as TGCGCCAGCAGCCAAGTGTCGGACAGGGAGGAAAAACTGTTTTTT. Encoded protein: CASSQVSDREEKLFF.